These 17 T cell receptor beta chains share one sample of origin, sequenced in a study of B cell selection in AIRE deficiency (dated by TCRdb to the late 2010s). Libraries were built with the immunoSEQ multiplex PCR assay. Imported from immuneACCESS, the table was reduced by TCRdb to in-frame sequences with V and J called. These copies leave out some clones; in studies compared against another copy, an unresolved V gene accounts for under half, and the cause of the remainder is not known. In all, the sample holds fewer than 2,000 clones, and around 84% of those were seen once. 1.7% of the sample is held by the ten biggest clonotypes. CD4+CD25hiCD127low/negative cells were sorted as the regulatory T cell population. The specimen sequenced was CD4+CD25+ Tregs sorted from PBMCs. These receptors came from a human donor in good health.

This clone has only a few counts. This sequence joins TRBV11-2 and TRBJ1-2; 7 bases map to TRBD1. The germline V gene has CDR1 SGHAT and CDR2 FQNNGV. Unmatched junction bases numbered 4, after V lost 1 base and J lost 8 bases. CDR3 length: 13 amino acids. The CDR3 loop reads CASSLGQGGGYTF. Here the CDR3 DNA reads TGTGCCAGCAGCTTAGGACAGGGTGGCGGCTACACCTTC.

J is TRBJ1-2 and V is TRBV5-4, with D perhaps matching TRBD1 (6 bases). The germline gives CDR1 SGHNT, CDR2 YYREEE (reference sequence). Trimming stripped 4 bases from V and 0 bases from J, with 19 bases between. This CDR3 is 17 amino acids long. This CDR3 reads CASSAGTNFQANYGYTF. DNA of the CDR3: TGTGCCAGCAGCGCAGGGACAAACTTCCAGGCTAACTATGGCTACACCTTC.

The V and J genes are TRBV14 and TRBJ2-1, with 15 nucleotides matching TRBD2. In germline, CDR1 is SGHDN, CDR2 FVKESK. The CDR3 spans 19 residues. Trimming removed 0 bases from V and 3 bases from J; junction bases left unmatched: 6. The CDR3 protein is CASSQDYGTSGRYYNEQFF. The CDR3 coding sequence is TGTGCCAGCAGCCAAGACTATGGGACTAGCGGGAGGTACTACAATGAGCAGTTCTTC.

This clone was seen a few times. The V call is TRBV10-3, the J call TRBJ2-7; D tentatively reads TRBD1 or TRBD2 (5 bases each). Germline CDR1 reads ENHRY; CDR2 reads SYGVKD. The V and J ends lost 6 bases and 2 bases respectively, with 11 bases between them. This CDR3 comprises 13 residues. The CDR3 region is CAIRGMGAYEQYF. In nucleotides, the CDR3 is TGTGCCATCAGGGGGATGGGGGCCTACGAGCAGTACTTC.

The J gene is TRBJ1-1, the V gene TRBV11-3; D is undetermined. In germline, CDR1 is SGHNT, CDR2 YENEEA. V shed 0 bases and J shed 5 bases, with 7 bases lying between them. The CDR3 runs to 13 residues. The CDR3 loop is CASSLDLATEAFF. As DNA, the CDR3 is TGTGCCAGCAGCTTAGATCTTGCTACTGAAGCTTTCTTT.

The genes are TRBV7-9 and TRBJ1-4; 11 bases are shared with TRBD1. V gave up 5 bases and J gave up 8 bases; unmatched junction bases: 10. The germline V gene has CDR1 SEHNR and CDR2 FQNEAQ (reference sequence). The CDR3 is 16 amino acids. CDR3 in DNA: TGTGCCAGCAGCCCCTATCCGGGACAGGGGGGCGAAAAACTGTTTTTT. Translation gives CASSPYPGQGGEKLFF.

The chain employs TRBV6-5 and TRBJ2-6; D gene uncertain. Germline loops: CDR1 MNHEY, CDR2 SVGAGI. The CDR3 runs 13 residues. Trimming stripped 6 bases from V and 0 bases from J, with 3 bases between. The CDR3, as DNA: TGTGCCAGCAGGAACTCTGGGGCCAACGTCCTGACTTTC. This translates into CASRNSGANVLTF.

Worth noting for this clone: Other DNA variants within this sample encode the same CDR3. The CDR3 spells CASSQTRVTGNQPQHF. The CDR3 bases are TGTGCCAGCAGTCAGACTCGGGTGACGGGGAATCAGCCCCAGCATTTT. The chain recombines TRBV28 with TRBJ1-5; no definite D call. The CDR3 is made up of 16 amino acids. The germline V and J ends were trimmed by 5 bases and 4 bases, with 18 bases remaining between them. Germline V gene sequence: CDR1 MDHEN, CDR2 SYDVKM.

Written as DNA, the CDR3 is TGTGCCTGGAGCTCGAGCGTTAAACAAAGTCGGGCCAACGTCCTGACTTTC. It yields the protein CAWSSSVKQSRANVLTF. V is TRBV30 and J is TRBJ2-6; D not resolved. Trimming took off 3 bases at V and 5 bases at J, with 20 bases between the two ends. Germline CDR1 is GTSNPN and CDR2 is SVGIG (reference sequence). The CDR3 has 17 amino acids.

This chain links TRBV7-9 with TRBJ2-1; 7 bases align to TRBD2. The junction had 15 bases not matched to a gene; V was cut back by 2 bases and J by 2 bases. Germline CDR1 SEHNR, CDR2 FQNEAQ (reference sequence). The length of the CDR3 is 19 residues. The CDR3, as DNA: TGTGCCAGCAGCTTAATAATCCGATCTAGCGGAGGAACCTACAATGAGCAGTTCTTC. It specifies CASSLIIRSSGGTYNEQFF.

In this sample, this clone turned up once. V usage is TRBV6-6 and J usage is TRBJ1-2, with D perhaps TRBD1 (5 bases). Trimming took 7 bases from V and 0 from J, leaving 9 bases between them. Germline V gene data show CDR1 as MNHNY and CDR2 as SVGAGI (reference sequence). CDR3 size: 13 residues. The chain's CDR3 is CASKGLSNYGYTF. The CDR3 DNA reads TGTGCCAGCAAGGGACTTTCTAACTATGGCTACACCTTC.

The chain links TRBV19 to TRBJ1-1; the D gene is possibly TRBD1 (6 bases). Trimming removed 4 bases at V and 3 bases at J, with 9 bases between. The germline V gene has CDR1 LNHDA and CDR2 SQIVND (reference sequence). This CDR3 is built from 13 residues. The CDR3 region is CASSTRQDTEAFF. CDR3 DNA sequence: TGTGCCAGTAGTACCCGACAGGACACTGAAGCTTTCTTT. Full variable domain (rest looked up from reference TRBV19 and TRBJ1-1): DGGITQSPKYLFRKEGQNVTLSCEQNLNHDAMYWYRQDPGQGLRLIYYSQIVNDFQKGDIAEGYSVSREKKESFPLTVTSAQKNPTAFYLCASSTRQDTEAFFGQGTRLTVV.

V gene TRBV5-1 combines with J gene TRBJ1-3; D is unclear. V was shortened by 2 bases and J by 0 bases, with 6 bases between the two germline ends. This CDR3 spans 14 amino acids. CDR1 is SGHRS, CDR2 YFSETQ, per germline. CDR3 bases: TGCGCCAGCAGCTTTGGGAGCTCTGGAAACACCATATATTTT. It specifies CASSFGSSGNTIYF.

This chain joins TRBV4-1 and TRBJ2-7; D is tentatively TRBD1 or TRBD2 (5 bases each). CDR3 length: 17 amino acids. Trimming pared 0 bases from V and 4 bases from J, leaving 19 bases between. Per the germline V gene, CDR1 is MGHRA and CDR2 is YSYEKL. For the CDR3, the DNA is TGCGCCAGCAGCCAAGATCCCCCCCGGGGCTTTCGGTACGAGCAGTACTTC. This translates into CASSQDPPRGFRYEQYF.

The V gene is TRBV18, the J gene TRBJ2-3, with D unresolved. The germline V gene has CDR1 KGHSH and CDR2 LQKENI. Trimming took 6 bases from V and 3 from J, leaving 13 bases between them. This CDR3 has 14 amino acids. The CDR3 sequence is CASSQRRFTDTQYF. Written as DNA, the CDR3 is TGTGCCAGCTCCCAAAGACGATTTACAGATACGCAGTATTTT.

V usage is TRBV18 and J usage is TRBJ2-5; no firm D call. Germline loops: CDR1 KGHSH, CDR2 LQKENI. V gave up 5 bases and J gave up 1 base, with 14 bases separating them. There are 15 residues in the CDR3. Here the CDR3 reads CASSRAVESQETQYF. The CDR3 DNA reads TGTGCCAGCTCAAGGGCGGTTGAAAGCCAAGAGACCCAGTACTTC.

This rearrangement joins TRBV7-9 to TRBJ1-3; D call uncertain. The V and J ends lost 1 base and 0 bases respectively, with 10 bases between them. The CDR3 runs 16 residues. Germline V gene data show CDR1 as SEHNR and CDR2 as FQNEAQ (reference sequence). CDR3 region: CASSLEETNSGNTIYF. CDR3 nucleotides: TGTGCCAGCAGCTTAGAGGAAACCAACTCTGGAAACACCATATATTTT.